The 24 T cell receptor beta chains reported below all come from one sample, sequenced in a study of T cell responses to AZD1222 COVID-19 vaccine. TCRdb's table, derived via immunoSEQ multiplex PCR, lists solely in-frame clones and lacks some. The table has 130,000 or so clones, more than 85% seen once. Sequencing was performed on peripheral blood, taken on day 0 of AZD1222 vaccination. These receptors originate from an adult in good health.

This clone was counted only a few times. V gene TRBV14 combines with J gene TRBJ2-5; 7 bases are shared with TRBD2. The length of the CDR3 is 16 residues. The V gene end was trimmed by 0 bases and the J gene end by 5 bases; junction bases not matched to a gene: 9. CDR1 is SGHDN, CDR2 FVKESK, per germline. The CDR3 region has the DNA TGTGCCAGCAGCCAAGAACGGGGGACTATTGGTGAGACCCAGTACTTC. Its protein is CASSQERGTIGETQYF.

The chain links TRBV9 to TRBJ1-3; D remains unclear. The germline CDR1 and CDR2 sequences are SGDLS and YYNGEE. Between the trimmed V and J ends, which lost 0 bases and 4 bases, there was a span of 20 bases. The CDR3 is 18 residues long. The CDR3 nucleotides read TGTGCCAGCAGCGTAGGAGGTCAGCGGAACTGGCCCGGAAACACCATATATTTT. This sequence encodes CASSVGGQRNWPGNTIYF.

The chain links TRBV18 to TRBJ1-2, with 8 bases that match TRBD1. V lost 6 bases and J lost 4; bases outside the gene matches: 13. CDR1 and CDR2 (germline): KGHSH, LQKENI. The CDR3 runs to 16 residues. The CDR3 DNA reads as TGTGCCAGCTCTCTGGACAGGGATGGGTCAGGCTATGGCTACACCTTC. It is translated as CASSLDRDGSGYGYTF. Full variable domain (missing parts from reference TRBV18 and TRBJ1-2): NAGVMQNPRHLVRRRGQEARLRCSPMKGHSHVYWYRQLPEEGLKFMVYLQKENIIDESGMPKERFSAEFPKEGPSILRIQQVVRGDSAAYFCASSLDRDGSGYGYTFGSGTRLTVV.

The chain has TRBV2 and TRBJ1-2; 8 nucleotides line up with TRBD1. This CDR3 is built from 14 residues. Germline V lookup: CDR1 SNHLY, CDR2 FYNNEI. Trimming cost V 2 bases and J 4 bases; bases outside gene matches: 3. The CDR3 reads CASSEMTGAYGYTF. The CDR3 region has the DNA TGTGCCAGCAGTGAAATGACAGGGGCCTATGGCTACACCTTC.

Notes on this clone: The germline gene is not matched at one end of the junction; a read error may be the cause. Other DNA sequences in this specimen translate into the identical CDR3. This CDR3 reads CASSLGRSSGNTIYF. Written as DNA, the CDR3 is TGTGCCAGCAGTTTAGGGCGGTCGTCTGGAAACACCATATATTTT. V usage is TRBV7-2 and J usage is TRBJ1-3, with D unclear. Germline CDR1 and CDR2: SGHTA and FQGNSA. The CDR3 extends over 15 amino acids.

The chain employs TRBV6-5 and TRBJ1-1; D call uncertain. From germline, CDR1 is MNHEY and CDR2 SVGAGI. With 7 bases removed from V and 6 bases from J, the gap between germline ends came to 12 bases. This CDR3 is 12 amino acids long. CDR3: CASKAMGAEAFF. The CDR3 region has the DNA TGTGCCAGCAAGGCTATGGGTGCTGAAGCTTTCTTT.

This sequence joins TRBV3-1 (or the pseudogene TRBV3-2) and TRBJ2-5; tentative D call: TRBD1 (5 bases). Germline lookup yields CDR1 LGHDT and CDR2 YNNKEL (reference sequence). The CDR3 is 15 amino acids. Trimming left V 4 bases short and J 4 bases short, with 16 bases between. CDR3 bases: TGTGCCAGCAGCCGAAGAGACCAGGGCGGAGAGACCCAGTACTTC. Translating gives CASSRRDQGGETQYF.

This chain joins TRBV2 and TRBJ2-4; D gene uncertain. Trimming shortened V by 7 bases and J by 9 bases, and 13 bases separated the two germline ends. This CDR3 is built from 12 residues. CDR1 and CDR2 (germline): SNHLY, FYNNEI. CDR3 loop: CASTPARPIQYF. The CDR3 DNA is TGTGCCAGCACCCCGGCTAGGCCCATTCAGTACTTC.

This clone was detected once. The J gene is TRBJ1-5, the V gene TRBV24-1; the match to TRBD1 covers 7 bases. Germline loops: CDR1 KGHDR, CDR2 SFDVKD. The CDR3 contains 15 residues. V dropped 4 bases and J dropped 7; count of bases not matched to a gene: 9. The DNA of the CDR3 is TGTGCCACCAGTGAGACGACAGGGTTAGGGCAGCCCCAGCATTTT. As protein: CATSETTGLGQPQHF.

The V and J genes are TRBV19 and TRBJ2-3; 8 nucleotides align to TRBD1. This CDR3 spans 14 amino acids. V shed 10 bases, J shed 1 base, and the junction held 7 bases outside the gene matches. Germline lookup yields CDR1 LNHDA and CDR2 SQIVND (reference sequence). CDR3 DNA: TGTGCCACCCAAGGACAGGGCGGCACAGATACGCAGTATTTT. Encoded protein: CATQGQGGTDTQYF. Using reference TRBV19 and TRBJ2-3 for the parts outside the CDR3, the full variable domain is DGGITQSPKYLFRKEGQNVTLSCEQNLNHDAMYWYRQDPGQGLRLIYYSQIVNDFQKGDIAEGYSVSREKKESFPLTVTSAQKNPTAFYLCATQGQGGTDTQYFGPGTRLTVL.

This clone has a single count. J is TRBJ2-1 and V is TRBV27; maybe TRBD1 (6 bases). The V end was cut by 10 bases, the J end by 9 bases, with 25 bases between. Germline CDR1 MNHEY, CDR2 SMNVEV (reference sequence). The CDR3 length is 15 residues. CDR3 coding DNA: TGTGCCACCCGCTTCGGAATAAGGGGGTATGGTGAGCAGTTCTTC. Encoded protein: CATRFGIRGYGEQFF.

V is TRBV5-1 and J is TRBJ1-1, with D maybe TRBD1 (6 bases). The CDR3 consists of 16 residues. V was trimmed by 1 base and J by 4 bases, leaving 17 bases between them. Per germline, CDR1 SGHRS and CDR2 YFSETQ. The chain's CDR3 is CASSLFSRTVRTEAFF. The CDR3 DNA reads TGCGCCAGCAGCTTGTTTTCCCGGACAGTCCGCACTGAAGCTTTCTTT.

For the CDR3, the DNA is TGTGCCAGTAGTATAGCGGGGCCTGAAGCTTTCTTT. Amino acid sequence: CASSIAGPEAFF. The V call is TRBV19, the J call TRBJ1-1, with D perhaps TRBD1 (5 bases). V dropped 1 base and J dropped 6 bases, with 6 bases sitting between them. This CDR3 contains 12 residues. In germline, CDR1 is LNHDA, CDR2 SQIVND (reference sequence).

The chain combines TRBV30 with TRBJ2-1; a weak D match, TRBD2 (7 bases). The CDR3 sequence is 16 residues long. Germline V gene lookup returns CDR1 GTSNPN and CDR2 SVGIG (reference sequence). V shed 0 bases and J shed 0 bases, with 12 bases lying between them. CDR3 in amino acids: CAWSVRGGSSYNEQFF. CDR3 nucleotide sequence: TGTGCCTGGAGTGTAAGGGGGGGGAGCTCCTACAATGAGCAGTTCTTC.

The CDR3 loop reads CATSQQGGSNQPQHF. The DNA for the CDR3 is TGTGCCACCAGCCAACAGGGGGGGAGCAATCAGCCCCAGCATTTT. The V and J genes are TRBV24-1 and TRBJ1-5; 8 bases map to TRBD1. J gave up 1 base and V 7 bases, and 5 bases lay outside the gene matches. The CDR3 is 15 amino acids. Germline V gene sequence: CDR1 KGHDR, CDR2 SFDVKD.

Turning to this clone: In the same sample, other DNA sequences code for this CDR3. This chain uses TRBV6-5 with TRBJ1-1, with D possibly being TRBD1 (5 bases). The V gene lost 8 bases and the J gene lost 5 bases, with 18 bases spanning the gap. The CDR3 is 14 amino acids. Germline CDR1 reads MNHEY; CDR2 reads SVGAGI. CDR3 sequence reads: CASSKDGGGTEAFF. The CDR3 coding sequence is TGTGCCAGCTCAAAAGACGGGGGAGGGACTGAAGCTTTCTTT.

This clone was seen a handful of times. V and J are TRBV18 and TRBJ2-1, with TRBD1 as a possible D gene (8 bases). The V end was cut by 0 bases, the J end by 10 bases, with 19 bases between. The CDR3 consists of 16 residues. Per germline, CDR1 KGHSH and CDR2 LQKENI. The CDR3 DNA sequence: TGTGCCAGCTCACCACCGGGACTTGGACAGGGAGGGGAGCAGTTCTTC. Its translation: CASSPPGLGQGGEQFF.

V and J are TRBV11-2 and TRBJ2-7; 9 bases are shared with TRBD2. The V gene's germline CDR1 is SGHAT and CDR2 FQNNGV. The CDR3 totals 15 residues. Trimming removed 5 bases from V and 5 bases from J; junction bases left unmatched: 10. The CDR3 is CASSHARTSAHEQYF. As DNA, the CDR3 is TGTGCCAGCAGCCATGCCCGGACTAGCGCCCACGAGCAGTACTTC.

The rearrangement links TRBV19 to TRBJ1-3; 11 bases match TRBD1. V lost 7 bases to trimming and J lost 5 bases; unmatched junction nucleotides: 4. CDR3 length: 14 amino acids. Germline V CDR1 and CDR2: LNHDA, SQIVND (reference sequence). The CDR3 nucleotides read TGTGCCAGTACTCTGGACAGGGGGCGAAACACCATATATTTT. Protein: CASTLDRGRNTIYF.

This clone was seen just once. The chain carries TRBV10-3 and TRBJ2-3; D is unresolved. The CDR3 contains 12 residues. V dropped 10 bases and J dropped 6 bases, with 14 bases sitting between them. CDR1 and CDR2 (germline): ENHRY, SYGVKD. DNA for the CDR3: TGTGCCACGACACAAGGGCCCGATACGCAGTATTTT. This gives the protein CATTQGPDTQYF.

With respect to this clone: In the same sample, other DNA sequences code for this CDR3. The chain links TRBV18 to TRBJ2-5; no clear D gene. V lost 4 bases and J 3 bases, leaving 3 bases between the germline ends. CDR3 length: 11 residues. Germline values: CDR1 KGHSH, CDR2 LQKENI. DNA for the CDR3: TGTGCCAGCTCACTGGAAGAGACCCAGTACTTC. As protein: CASSLEETQYF.

This clone is a singleton in its sample. The gene calls are TRBV6-2 or TRBV6-3 and TRBJ1-2, with no clear D. Trimming cost V 6 bases and J 1 base, with 15 bases left between them. Germline lookup yields CDR1 MNHEY and CDR2 SVGEGT. The CDR3 consists of 15 residues. The CDR3 DNA reads as TGTGCCAGCAGCCCCGGCAGGAACTTTAACTATGGCTACACCTTC. Amino acids: CASSPGRNFNYGYTF.

The chain combines TRBV21-1 with TRBJ2-1; TRBD2, the D gene given by the table, was not confirmed from the DNA. TRBV21-1 is tagged as a pseudogene. The CDR3 extends over 16 amino acids. The CDR3 DNA is TGTGCCAGCAGCAAAGTGCCTAGCGGGCCTTACAATGAGCAGTTCTTC. Translating gives CASSKVPSGPYNEQFF.

This chain links TRBV7-2 with TRBJ2-7; TRBD2 might be the D (5 bases). Per the germline V gene, CDR1 is SGHTA and CDR2 is FQGNSA. This CDR3 region has 12 residues. V was trimmed by 5 bases and J by 0 bases, leaving 5 bases between them. CDR3 region: CASSEGSYEQYF. The CDR3, as DNA: TGTGCCAGCAGCGAGGGCTCCTACGAGCAGTACTTC.